Shown below are 15 T cell receptor beta chains from a single sample sequenced in a study of a mutant IDH1 vaccine in newly diagnosed glioma. Which antigens these TCRs recognize remains unknown. Generated by immunoSEQ multiplex PCR, the TCRdb table keeps only in-frame clones and is missing some. The table lists tens of thousands of clones, roughly 74% of them singletons. Regarding time point: week 35, safety follow-up. In the vaccine, a single dose held 300 ug of the mutant IDH1 20-mer peptide, along with topical imiquimod. The sequencing used PBMCs, collected from a glioma patient whose treatment included an IDH1 peptide vaccine. The receptor source for this set is a man aged 50 to 59 with glioma.

In this sample, this clone turned up a few times. This CDR3 is CASSPQPGPEQYF. The DNA of the CDR3 is TGTGCCAGCAGCCCCCAACCGGGGCCCGAGCAGTACTTC. The chain is built from TRBV7-2 and TRBJ2-7; perhaps D is TRBD1 or TRBD2 (5 bases each). Germline CDR1 SGHTA, CDR2 FQGNSA. Deletions cut 5 bases from V and 6 bases from J, with 14 bases between. There are 13 residues in the CDR3.

This rearrangement joins TRBV5-1 to TRBJ1-3; 7 nucleotides align to TRBD1. CDR1 is SGHRS and CDR2 is YFSETQ in the germline V gene. The CDR3 is 18 amino acids. V lost 0 bases, J lost 4 bases, and 13 bases stayed unmatched. CDR3 residues: CASSLARDSEKGGNTIYF. CDR3 coding DNA: TGCGCCAGCAGCTTGGCCCGGGACAGCGAGAAAGGGGGAAACACCATATATTTT.

This sequence joins TRBV6-6 and TRBJ1-3, with 7 bases that match TRBD1. Unmatched junction bases numbered 8, after V lost 6 bases and J lost 6 bases. From germline, CDR1 is MNHNY and CDR2 SVGAGI (reference sequence). The CDR3 is made up of 14 amino acids. The CDR3 DNA sequence: TGTGCCAGCAGGGAAACAGGGGAGAAAAACACCATATATTTT. Translation gives CASRETGEKNTIYF.

The chain is built from TRBV28 and TRBJ1-2; no clear D gene. The germline CDR1 and CDR2 sequences are MDHEN and SYDVKM. The CDR3 length is 14 residues. Trimming pared 2 bases from V and 4 bases from J, leaving 11 bases between. DNA for the CDR3: TGTGCCAGCAGTTTAATCCGAGGGAGCTATGGCTACACCTTC. Translating it yields CASSLIRGSYGYTF.

This chain joins TRBV2 and TRBJ2-5; maybe TRBD2 (7 bases). The CDR3 runs to 13 residues. Per germline, CDR1 SNHLY and CDR2 FYNNEI. Trimming removed 8 bases from V and 2 bases from J, with 12 bases in between. The CDR3 loop is CASHRGAQETQYF. CDR3 in DNA: TGTGCCAGCCATCGGGGGGCACAAGAGACCCAGTACTTC.

The chain recombines TRBV5-1 with TRBJ1-1; D gene unclear. Trimming left V 4 bases short and J 2 bases short, with 15 bases between. CDR1 and CDR2 from the germline V gene are SGHRS and YFSETQ. There are 15 residues in the CDR3. The CDR3 is CASSPSSALNTEAFF. CDR3 bases: TGCGCCAGCAGCCCCTCCAGTGCCCTAAACACTGAAGCTTTCTTT.

This chain uses TRBV10-3 with TRBJ1-1, with D unclear. The germline V gene has CDR1 ENHRY and CDR2 SYGVKD. V was trimmed by 2 bases and J by 6 bases, leaving 16 bases between them. The CDR3 contains 15 residues. The CDR3 sequence is CAISEPTSTGPEAFF. For the CDR3, the DNA is TGTGCCATCAGTGAGCCTACCTCTACCGGACCTGAAGCTTTCTTT.

The chain employs TRBV29-1 and TRBJ2-7; D is undetermined. The CDR3 is 12 residues long. V gave up 7 bases and J gave up 2 bases, with 12 bases separating them. CDR1 is SQVTM, CDR2 ANQGSEA, per germline. CDR3 loop: CSAEGYTYEQYF. CDR3 nucleotide sequence: TGCAGCGCCGAAGGGTACACCTACGAGCAGTACTTC.

The V gene is TRBV18, the J gene TRBJ1-1, with 8 positions matching TRBD1. Germline lookup yields CDR1 KGHSH and CDR2 LQKENI. V trimming: 0 bases; J trimming: 7 bases; junction bases outside the gene matches: 1. The CDR3 spans 13 residues. The CDR3 is CASSPPGQGEAFF. CDR3 nucleotide sequence: TGTGCCAGCTCACCACCTGGACAGGGTGAAGCTTTCTTT.

This clone appeared a few times. The chain combines TRBV7-2 with TRBJ1-1; D ambiguous. The ends were cut back, 5 bases at V and 4 bases at J, with 11 bases in the middle. The CDR3 is made up of 13 amino acids. The germline V gene encodes CDR1 SGHTA and CDR2 FQGNSA. The CDR3 nucleotides read TGTGCCAGCAGCCCCTCGGGAAGCACTGAAGCTTTCTTT. It translates to CASSPSGSTEAFF. The full variable domain, with the rest looked up from reference TRBV7-2 and TRBJ1-1, is GAGVSQSPSNKVTEKGKDVELRCDPISGHTALYWYRQSLGQGLEFLIYFQGNSAPDKSGLPSDRFSAERTGGSVSTLTIQRTQQEDSAVYLCASSPSGSTEAFFGQGTRLTVV.

The rearrangement links TRBV5-1 to TRBJ2-1, with 8 bases fitting TRBD2. V was pared by 1 base and J by 7 bases, with 4 bases of the junction left unmatched. Germline-derived CDR1 and CDR2 are SGHRS and YFSETQ. The CDR3 sequence is 14 residues long. CDR3 in DNA: TGCGCCAGCAGCTTGACAGCGGGGGCTAATGAGCAGTTCTTC. It encodes CASSLTAGANEQFF.

Only one count was recorded for this clone. The chain recombines TRBV6-5 with TRBJ1-1; the D is unclear. This CDR3 has 13 residues. V was pared by 0 bases and J by 7 bases, with 9 bases between. CDR1 is MNHEY, CDR2 SVGAGI, per germline. CDR3 nucleotide sequence: TGTGCCAGCAGTTACTCGACTATCGGTGAAGCTTTCTTT. It codes for CASSYSTIGEAFF.

This chain joins TRBV6-5 and TRBJ2-1, with 9 bases aligning to TRBD1. The CDR3 spans 15 residues. The germline V gene encodes CDR1 MNHEY and CDR2 SVGAGI. The J segment lost 5 bases and the V segment lost 2 bases, leaving 4 bases of the junction unmatched. The CDR3 here is CASSYGTGSHNEQFF. The CDR3 nucleotides read TGTGCCAGCAGTTACGGGACAGGGTCCCACAATGAGCAGTTCTTC.

This clone has only one observation. The chain recombines TRBV15 with TRBJ2-5; weak D call: TRBD2 (5 bases). This CDR3 region has 13 residues. The ends were cut back, 0 bases at V and 5 bases at J, with 7 bases in the middle. Germline V gene sequence: CDR1 LNHNV, CDR2 YYDKDF (reference sequence). The CDR3 reads CATSRDRGETQYF. CDR3 in DNA: TGTGCCACCAGCAGAGATCGCGGGGAGACCCAGTACTTC.

This clone was detected only once. V usage is TRBV7-5 and J usage is TRBJ1-4. TRBV7-5 is an annotated pseudogene. The CDR3 has 17 residues. The CDR3 reads CARSSTHPGPFNEKLFF. The CDR3 nucleotides read TGTGCCAGAAGCTCAACCCACCCGGGACCCTTTAACGAAAAACTGTTTTTT.